This is a list of T cell receptor beta chains from one sample in a study of T cell repertoires in cytomegalovirus infection. MiXCR, applied by TCRdb to the reads, yields one record per CDR3 protein. This repertoire shows about 310,000 distinct CDR3 sequences, around a quarter found once; its top ten account for about an eighth. These receptors are not linked to any known antigen. The material sequenced was cultured PBMCs, taken from culture after CMV antigen stimulation. The receptors derive from a human donor in good health (CMV status not recorded). Some clones in this sample may be carry-over from other donors' samples. CDR3s include the opening cysteine and the closing phenylalanine or tryptophan. Fields, in order: J gene, D gene, V gene, clone size, CDR3 DNA, CDR3 protein. The D gene is left open where the match is weak. The size field is filled for only some rows; it gives once, few, many or a size class.

>TRBJ2-6|-|TRBV6-5|-
TGTGCCACCTCGCAGGGGAGCATCTCTGGGGCCAACGTCCTGACTTTC
CATSQGSISGANVLTF
>TRBJ2-7|TRBD2|TRBV7-2|few
TGTGCCAGCAGCTTAGGGACTAGGCTTGAGCAGTACTTC
CASSLGTRLEQYF
>TRBJ2-1|TRBD2|TRBV28|few
TGTGCCAGCGGGTCACGGACTAGCGGATACAATGAGCAGTTCTTC
CASGSRTSGYNEQFF
>TRBJ1-1|-|TRBV5-6|-
TGTGCCAGCAGCTTGTTAGGAACAGGAAACACTGAAGCTTTCTTT
CASSLLGTGNTEAFF
>TRBJ2-1|TRBD1|TRBV10-3|few
TGTGCCGTCCGGACAGGGACCTACAATGAGCAGTTCTTC
CAVRTGTYNEQFF
>TRBJ1-4|-|TRBV27|-
TGTGCCAGCAGCCCGACAAGTACAGGGCATGAAAAACTGTTTTTT
CASSPTSTGHEKLFF
>TRBJ1-2|TRBD1|TRBV12-3/TRBV12-4|many
TGTGCCAGCAGTTTAAAACTTACGGACAGGGTTGATGGCTACACCTTC
CASSLKLTDRVDGYTF
>TRBJ2-1|TRBD2|TRBV7-8|many
TGTGCCAGCAGCTTAGACGGCGGGAGGGCATATGAGCAGTTCTTC
CASSLDGGRAYEQFF
>TRBJ1-2|-|TRBV15|-
TGTGCCACCAGCAGAGATAGAGGGATCTATGGCTACACCTTC
CATSRDRGIYGYTF
>TRBJ1-6|-|TRBV5-1|-
TGCGCCAGCAGCTTGGTGGGGGCGGCACCCCTCCACTTT
CASSLVGAAPLHF
>TRBJ1-2|TRBD1|TRBV9|-
TGTGCCAGCAGCGCGAGAACAGGGGAGGGCTATGGCTACACCTTC
CASSARTGEGYGYTF
>TRBJ2-5|-|TRBV28|-
TGTGCCAGCAGTCGAATCTTTGAGACCCAGTACTTC
CASSRIFETQYF
>TRBJ1-2|-|TRBV7-2|many
TGTGCCAGCACCCCTTTAGTATCTCAGGACAAGTACACCTTC
CASTPLVSQDKYTF
>TRBJ2-7|TRBD2|TRBV5-4|-
TGTGCCAGCAAACCGGGGGGAGAATACGAGCAGTACTTC
CASKPGGEYEQYF
>TRBJ1-1|-|TRBV7-6|-
TGTGCCAGCAGGCCCGACAGGAACCTGAACACTGAAGCTTTCTTT
CASRPDRNLNTEAFF
>TRBJ1-6|-|TRBV19|-
TGTGCCAGTAGAACGACAGGTGGTTCACCCCTCCACTTT
CASRTTGGSPLHF
>TRBJ2-1|TRBD2|TRBV7-3|-
TGTGCCAGCAGCTTGGGACTAGCGGCCCGGGCTGAGCAGTTCTTC
CASSLGLAARAEQFF
>TRBJ2-5|-|TRBV7-2|many
TGTGCCAGCAGCTTACTTTCGGGTAGGGAGGCCCAGTACTTC
CASSLLSGREAQYF
>TRBJ2-1|-|TRBV2|few
TGTGCCAGCAGTGGGGGCAGCGGAACCTACAATGAGCAGTTCTTC
CASSGGSGTYNEQFF
>TRBJ2-3|TRBD2|TRBV7-9|-
TGTGCCAGCAGCTCAACGTCACTAGCGTCAAGCACAGATACGCAGTATTTT
CASSSTSLASSTDTQYF
>TRBJ1-2|-|TRBV28|few
TGTGCCAGCACCCTAGGCTATGGCTACACCTTC
CASTLGYGYTF
>TRBJ1-6|-|TRBV4-1|-
TGCGCCAGCAGCCAAATGAGAGTCCATAATTCACCCCTCCACTTT
CASSQMRVHNSPLHF
>TRBJ2-3|TRBD2|TRBV12-3/TRBV12-4|-
TGTGCCAGCAGTTCCGGACTAGCGGGAGTTGTGGGCACAGATACGCAGTATTTT
CASSSGLAGVVGTDTQYF
>TRBJ2-2|TRBD1|TRBV12-5|few
TGTGCTAGTGGTCCAGGACAGGGCTACACCGGGGAGCTGTTTTTT
CASGPGQGYTGELFF
>TRBJ1-1|TRBD1|TRBV7-2|many
TGTGCCAGCAGTCCCGGACAGGGATCCACTGAAGCTTTCTTT
CASSPGQGSTEAFF
>TRBJ1-1|-|TRBV7-2|few
TGTGCCAGCAGGGTAGGGGGGAACACTGAAGCTTTCTTT
CASRVGGNTEAFF
>TRBJ1-5|-|TRBV11-2|few
TGTGCCAGCAGCTTCGTACCTCAGGGACAGCCCCAGCATTTT
CASSFVPQGQPQHF
>TRBJ1-2|TRBD1|TRBV15|-
TGTGCCACCAGCAGAGACAGGGGGGGCTATGGCTACACCTTC
CATSRDRGGYGYTF
>TRBJ2-2|TRBD2|TRBV7-6|few
TGTGCCAGCAGGGGGTTAGCGGGAGCGCTGACCGGGGAGCTGTTTTTT
CASRGLAGALTGELFF
>TRBJ2-1|TRBD2|TRBV7-6|-
TGTGCCAGCAGCCAGAATAGCGGGACCCCGGGTGAGCAGTTCTTC
CASSQNSGTPGEQFF
>TRBJ1-6|-|TRBV27|-
TGTGCCAGCAGAATGACAGGCGCGACGAATTCACCCCTCCACTTT
CASRMTGATNSPLHF
>TRBJ2-1|TRBD2|TRBV2|few
TGTGCCAGCAGTGAAAGGCTACTAGCGGGAGGGTTTGGGGACAATGAGCAGTTCTTC
CASSERLLAGGFGDNEQFF
>TRBJ2-5|TRBD2|TRBV18|few
TGTGCCAGCTCACCCCTACCCAGCGGGAGGCAAGAGACCCAGTACTTC
CASSPLPSGRQETQYF
>TRBJ1-2|TRBD1|TRBV11-2|-
TGTGCCAGCAGCCAACAGGGGCCCTATGGCTACACCTTC
CASSQQGPYGYTF
>TRBJ2-1|-|TRBV15|few
TGTGCCACCAGCACTGGGTTGGGCAATGAGCAGTTCTTC
CATSTGLGNEQFF
>TRBJ1-4|TRBD1|TRBV12-3/TRBV12-4|few
TGTGCCAGCAGTACCGTGCCGGACAGGGAAAAACTGTTTTTT
CASSTVPDREKLFF
>TRBJ2-3|TRBD2|TRBV7-2|-
TGTGCCAGCAGCTTAGCCGGTTGGCTAGCGGGTGGGGCGGGGAGCACAGATACGCAGTATTTT
CASSLAGWLAGGAGSTDTQYF
>TRBJ2-1|TRBD2|TRBV20-1|-
TGCAGTGCTAGACTAGCGGGAGATTACAATGAGCAGTTCTTC
CSARLAGDYNEQFF
>TRBJ2-7|-|TRBV7-2|-
TGTGCCAGCAGCTCAACGGGAGTAGGGGCCATGGTCGAGCAGTACTTC
CASSSTGVGAMVEQYF
>TRBJ1-4|TRBD1|TRBV6-6|-
TGTGCCAGCAGTTACTCGGGGACAGGAACTAATGAAAAACTGTTTTTT
CASSYSGTGTNEKLFF
>TRBJ1-2|TRBD1|TRBV7-2|once
TGTGCCAGCAGCCGGGACAGGGCGGGTGGCTACACCTTC
CASSRDRAGGYTF
>TRBJ2-5|TRBD2|TRBV6-2/TRBV6-3|few
TGTGCCAGCAGTTCGCTAAGAGGGACTAAAGAGACCCAGTACTTC
CASSSLRGTKETQYF
>TRBJ2-3|TRBD2|TRBV12-3/TRBV12-4|many
TGTGCCAGCAGTTTAGTGCCGGGACTAGCGGTTGAAGATACGCAGTATTTT
CASSLVPGLAVEDTQYF
>TRBJ2-7|-|TRBV7-8|-
TGTGCCAGCGGAAAGACAGGCCCTTACGAGCAGTACTTC
CASGKTGPYEQYF
>TRBJ2-4|TRBD1|TRBV6-1|many
TGTGCCAGCAGTGCCCCACCCGACAGGGAGTGGATTCAGTACTTC
CASSAPPDREWIQYF